The next 27 T cell receptor beta chains were all read from a single sample in a study of regulatory T cells in long-lasting Graves disease (dated by TCRdb to the early 2020s). Interpreted using the paper, the time point label stands for: newly diagnosed GD, antithyroid drugs for less than 3 months. RNA was extracted from PBMCs in TRIzol for both TCR sequencing and RNA sequencing. Library preparation used multiplex PCR. The listed sequencing device is Illumina HiSeq 4000. CDR3 regions were amplified by Arm-PCR with iRepertoire HTBI primers to construct TCR beta libraries. TCRdb handled the public reads itself, with Q25 trimming in fastp and clone calling in MiXCR, and kept productive beta chains. For every CDR3 protein sequence, its rows merge into one entry that carries the most common genes and DNA. This sample has over 300,000 distinct CDR3 sequences in its table, and about a sixth of those were observed once. Clones ranked in the top ten supply 22% of the sample.

Sequenced here: peripheral blood mononuclear cells (PBMCs), sampled at new diagnosis, from a patient treated with antithyroid drugs. These receptors were taken from a female donor with Graves disease.

In its sample, this clonotype was seen many times. The chain joins TRBV30 to TRBJ2-1, with TRBD1 as a possible D gene (5 bases). The CDR3 sequence is 14 residues long. Germline V gene lookup returns CDR1 GTSNPN and CDR2 SVGIG (reference sequence). V lost 1 base, J lost 6 bases, and 13 bases lay in between. Written as DNA, the CDR3 is TGTGCCTGGAGTGAGGGGTGGGTAGGCAATGAGCAGTTCTTC. Residues: CAWSEGWVGNEQFF.

CDR3 sequence reads: CAWSGGATSGPSYEQYF. The CDR3 region has the DNA TGTGCCTGGAGTGGAGGGGCCACTAGCGGGCCCTCCTACGAGCAGTACTTC. The chain employs TRBV30 and TRBJ2-7; 9 bases match TRBD2. Germline trimming cut 1 base from V and 0 bases from J; bases unmatched to any gene: 10. Per germline, CDR1 GTSNPN and CDR2 SVGIG (reference sequence). The CDR3 is 17 residues long.

This clonotype was detected ten times or more. The chain uses TRBV2 and TRBJ1-1; 8 nucleotides match TRBD1. V dropped 9 bases and J dropped 0; count of bases not matched to a gene: 3. The CDR3 spans 13 residues. Germline values: CDR1 SNHLY, CDR2 FYNNEI. The CDR3 protein is CASRGQVNTEAFF. The CDR3 nucleotides are TGTGCCAGTCGGGGACAGGTGAACACTGAAGCTTTCTTT.

Concerning this clonotype itself: This sequence may be a read error, since a much larger clone differs from it by one base. The chain joins TRBV2 to TRBJ1-1, with 8 nucleotides matching TRBD1. The CDR3 extends over 14 amino acids. Germline values: CDR1 SNHLY, CDR2 FYNNEI. V lost 6 bases, J lost 4 bases, and 7 bases stayed unmatched. The CDR3 loop reads CASRADRVSTEAFF. The DNA for the CDR3 is TGTGCCAGCAGGGCGGACAGGGTGAGCACTGAAGCTTTCTTT.

This clonotype was seen repeatedly, ten times or more. This chain joins TRBV11-2 and TRBJ1-6, with TRBD1 matching 8 bases. CDR1 and CDR2 from the germline V gene are SGHAT and FQNNGV. The CDR3 runs to 19 residues. The V gene end was trimmed by 1 base and the J gene end by 6 bases; junction bases not matched to a gene: 14. CDR3 bases: TGTGCCAGCAGCTTAGTTCGGTGGGCTAGGACAGGGAGTAATTCACCCCTCCACTTT. This gives the protein CASSLVRWARTGSNSPLHF.

This clonotype was detected ten times or more. This chain connects TRBV5-1 to TRBJ2-2; tentatively, D is TRBD1 or TRBD2 (5 bases each). CDR3 length: 15 residues. Trimming shortened V by 4 bases and J by 5 bases, and 15 bases separated the two germline ends. Germline loops: CDR1 SGHRS, CDR2 YFSETQ. In DNA form, the CDR3 reads TGCGCCAGCAGCGGGACCGGGGCATATACCGGGGAGCTGTTTTTT. Translated, it gives CASSGTGAYTGELFF.

This clonotype was observed at least ten times. This rearrangement joins TRBV6-2 or TRBV6-3 to TRBJ2-2; TRBD2 is a possible D gene (5 bases). Germline V CDR1 and CDR2: MNHEY, SVGEGT. Trimming took off 7 bases at V and 0 bases at J, with 15 bases between the two ends. The CDR3 covers 16 residues. CDR3 protein: CASIASGAPNTGELFF. CDR3 nucleotide sequence: TGTGCCAGCATAGCCAGCGGAGCACCGAACACCGGGGAGCTGTTTTTT.

In the case of this clonotype: Relative to the germline gene, one junction end is altered; a read error may explain this. The chain is built from TRBV27 and TRBJ1-5; D ambiguous. The CDR3 runs to 17 residues. Germline CDR1 and CDR2: MNHEY and SMNVEV (reference sequence). CDR3 protein: CASSSSLTQYSSQPQHF. The CDR3 DNA reads TGTGCCAGCAGCTCGTCCTTGACTCAGTATAGCAGTCAGCCCCAGCATTTT.

In its sample, this clonotype was seen many times. This rearrangement joins TRBV28 to TRBJ2-7, with 8 bases aligning to TRBD1. The CDR3 covers 14 residues. Germline V gives CDR1 MDHEN, CDR2 SYDVKM. The V and J ends lost 3 bases and 2 bases, in that order; junction bases with no gene match: 3. CDR3 bases: TGTGCCAGCAGTTTCGGGACAGGTCCCTACGAGCAGTACTTC. Amino acids: CASSFGTGPYEQYF.

There are many counts of this clonotype. This chain uses TRBV7-3 with TRBJ2-5, with D maybe TRBD2 (5 bases). The V gene lost 5 bases and the J gene lost 4 bases, with 11 bases spanning the gap. Germline assignment: CDR1 SGHTA and CDR2 FQGTGA. The CDR3 has 13 residues. CDR3 region: CASSPDYLETQYF. The CDR3 DNA is TGTGCCAGCAGCCCAGACTACCTAGAGACCCAGTACTTC.

This clonotype showed up just a few times. The CDR3 sequence is CSVYAVSGNTIYF. The CDR3 DNA reads TGCAGCGTCTACGCAGTCTCTGGAAACACCATATATTTT. V is TRBV29-1 and J is TRBJ1-3; D remains ambiguous. Germline lookup yields CDR1 SQVTM and CDR2 ANQGSEA. V was pared by 6 bases and J by 0 bases, with 9 bases between. The CDR3 spans 13 residues.

This clonotype was seen ten or more times. The gene calls are TRBV11-2 and TRBJ1-1, with D perhaps matching TRBD1 (5 bases). Trimming removed 6 bases at V and 1 base at J, with 15 bases between. The CDR3 is 15 residues long. Germline V gene sequence: CDR1 SGHAT, CDR2 FQNNGV. As DNA, the CDR3 is TGTGCCAGCAGGCGCCCGGGACGCAAGAACACTGAAGCTTTCTTT. It codes for CASRRPGRKNTEAFF.

The sample holds one count of this clonotype. The junction does not match germline at one end; this may be a read error. The chain joins TRBV28 to TRBJ2-1; D is perhaps TRBD2 (6 bases). The germline V gene has CDR1 MDHEN and CDR2 SYDVKM. CDR3 length: 16 residues. The CDR3 region is CASSSHGAGPNNEQFF. The CDR3 DNA is TGTGCCAGCAGTTCCCACGGGGCGGGACCGAACAACGAGCAGTTCTTC. Filled out from reference TRBV28 and TRBJ2-1, the complete variable domain reads DVKVTQSSRYLVKRTGEKVFLECVQDMDHENMFWYRQDPGLGLRLIYFSYDVKMKEKGDIPEGYSVSREKKERFSLILESASTNQTSMYLCASSSHGAGPNNEQFFGPGTRLTVL.

This clonotype was picked up a small number of times. The V and J genes are TRBV27 and TRBJ2-7; 7 bases are a match to TRBD2. The length of the CDR3 is 12 residues. V was clipped by 11 bases and J by 4 bases; unmatched bases: 8. Germline assignment: CDR1 MNHEY and CDR2 SMNVEV (reference sequence). The CDR3: CAVRTSSYEQYF. CDR3 DNA sequence: TGTGCCGTACGGACTAGTTCGTACGAGCAGTACTTC.

This clonotype showed up many times. CDR3 amino acids: CASKTGVGANVLTF. The CDR3, as DNA: TGTGCCAGCAAGACAGGGGTTGGGGCCAACGTCCTGACTTTC. This chain links TRBV7-9 with TRBJ2-6, with 8 positions matching TRBD1. This CDR3 comprises 14 residues. V dropped 7 bases and J dropped 3; count of bases not matched to a gene: 2. The V gene's germline CDR1 is SEHNR and CDR2 FQNEAQ (reference sequence).

The chain links TRBV4-3 to TRBJ2-6, with D maybe TRBD1 (6 bases). Germline CDR1 is LGHNA and CDR2 is YSLEER. The ends were cut back, 4 bases at V and 2 bases at J, with 12 bases in the middle. This CDR3 has 16 amino acids. The CDR3 sequence: CASSRYQGTGANVLTF. DNA for the CDR3: TGCGCCAGCAGCCGATACCAGGGGACTGGGGCCAACGTCCTGACTTTC.

This clonotype was recorded many times. This chain joins TRBV3-1 and TRBJ1-1; D not certain. Trimming cost V 4 bases and J 0 bases, with 15 bases left between them. The CDR3 covers 16 residues. The V gene's germline CDR1 is LGHDT and CDR2 YNNKEL (reference sequence). The CDR3 DNA is TGTGCCAGCAGCCCGAGAGGTGGCGGCATGAACACTGAAGCTTTCTTT. Amino acids: CASSPRGGGMNTEAFF. Together with reference TRBV3-1 and TRBJ1-1, the CDR3 gives the full variable domain: DTAVSQTPKYLVTQMGNDKSIKCEQNLGHDTMYWYKQDSKKFLKIMFSYNNKELIINETVPNRFSPKSPDKAHLNLHINSLELGDSAVYFCASSPRGGGMNTEAFFGQGTRLTVV.

This clonotype showed up many times. V gene TRBV27 combines with J gene TRBJ2-2; D is possibly TRBD1 (5 bases). This CDR3 has 16 residues. V shed 4 bases and J shed 7 bases, with 19 bases lying between them. Germline CDR1 MNHEY, CDR2 SMNVEV (reference sequence). CDR3 amino acids: CASSSSPDSSIGELFF. In DNA form, the CDR3 reads TGTGCCAGCAGTTCATCCCCCGACAGTTCTATCGGGGAGCTGTTTTTT.

To note about this clonotype: Given a far larger clone just one base away, this is likely a sequencing read error. The genes are TRBV11-2 and TRBJ2-4; TRBD2 agrees at 8 bases. The CDR3 totals 15 residues. Germline V lookup: CDR1 SGHAT, CDR2 FQNNGV. The trim removed 0 bases at V and 13 bases at J, leaving 11 bases unmatched. The CDR3 DNA follows: TGTGCCAGCAGCTTAGACCGGGGGGGCCACAATGAGCAGTACTTC. Amino acid sequence: CASSLDRGGHNEQYF. Variable domain in full (rest from reference TRBV11-2 and TRBJ2-4): EAGVAQSPRYKIIEKRQSVAFWCNPISGHATLYWYQQILGQGPKLLIQFQNNGVVDDSQLPKDRFSAERLKGVDSTLKIQPAKLEDSAVYLCASSLDRGGHNEQYFGAGTRLSVL.

The V call is TRBV28, the J call TRBJ1-1; TRBD1 is a possible D gene (5 bases). V gave up 4 bases and J gave up 4 bases, with 10 bases separating them. From germline, CDR1 is MDHEN and CDR2 SYDVKM. The CDR3 contains 13 residues. The CDR3 coding sequence is TGTGCCAGCAGTTCGCCAGGGCGCACTGAAGCTTTCTTT. Protein product: CASSSPGRTEAFF.

The chain uses TRBV9 and TRBJ1-4; D unclear. This CDR3 is 15 amino acids long. V was trimmed by 2 bases and J by 4 bases, leaving 12 bases between them. The germline CDR1 and CDR2 sequences are SGDLS and YYNGEE. The CDR3 sequence: CASSVTPGVNEKLFF. The CDR3 DNA reads TGTGCCAGCAGCGTGACCCCCGGGGTTAATGAAAAACTGTTTTTT.

V and J are TRBV7-3 and TRBJ1-6, with a tentative D call TRBD1 (5 bases). CDR1 is SGHTA and CDR2 is FQGTGA in the germline V gene. The V end was cut by 1 base, the J end by 0 bases, with 7 bases between. The CDR3 length is 16 residues. The CDR3 DNA is TGTGCCAGCAGCTTAATGGGGGACTCCTATAATTCACCCCTCCACTTT. Amino acids: CASSLMGDSYNSPLHF.

This clonotype was seen many times. J is TRBJ1-2 and V is TRBV11-2, with D tentatively TRBD1 (5 bases). V shed 5 bases and J shed 1 base, with 17 bases lying between them. Germline V gene data show CDR1 as SGHAT and CDR2 as FQNNGV. The CDR3 covers 16 residues. CDR3 protein: CASSQGRGIRNYGYTF. For the CDR3, the DNA is TGTGCCAGCAGCCAAGGCCGGGGCATCCGTAACTATGGCTACACCTTC.

For this clonotype: The CDR3 carries no conserved terminal phenylalanine or tryptophan, so it likely arises from a read error. The chain carries TRBV5-1 and TRBJ1-1, with D hard to call. The germline V and J ends were trimmed by 4 bases and 1 base, with 14 bases remaining between them. Germline V gene lookup returns CDR1 SGHRS and CDR2 YFSETQ. The CDR3 length is 15 residues. The CDR3 spells CASSLRSTGNTEAFS. In nucleotides, the CDR3 is TGCGCCAGCAGCCTACGGAGTACCGGGAACACTGAAGCTTTCTCT.

This clonotype was seen ten or more times. The genes are TRBV20-1 and TRBJ2-7; possibly TRBD1 for D (6 bases). Germline V gives CDR1 DFQATT, CDR2 SNEGSKA (reference sequence). The ends were cut back, 0 bases at V and 0 bases at J, with 27 bases in the middle. CDR3 length: 20 residues. The CDR3 loop reads CSARDLPGHPTGPGSYEQYF. The CDR3 bases are TGCAGTGCTAGAGATTTACCGGGACACCCTACCGGGCCGGGCTCCTACGAGCAGTACTTC.

The sample holds many counts of this clonotype. The chain combines TRBV4-1 with TRBJ2-5, with 10 bases identical to TRBD2. The CDR3 runs 16 residues. Germline CDR1 is MGHRA and CDR2 is YSYEKL. J lost 3 bases, V lost 3 bases, and 7 bases had no gene match. CDR3 DNA sequence: TGCGCCAGCAGCCATCCCGGGACTAGCGCTAAAGAGACCCAGTACTTC. Protein product: CASSHPGTSAKETQYF.

This clonotype was observed at least ten times. This rearrangement joins TRBV7-9 to TRBJ2-5; maybe TRBD1 (5 bases). The CDR3 loop spans 14 amino acids. The V gene's germline CDR1 is SEHNR and CDR2 FQNEAQ (reference sequence). Trimming left V 1 base short and J 3 bases short, with 9 bases between. This CDR3 reads CASSLVDREETQYF. The CDR3 nucleotides read TGTGCCAGCAGCTTAGTTGACAGAGAAGAGACCCAGTACTTC.